The source of this T cell receptor beta chain is a study of blood T cell repertoires in COVID-19. Study-wide background: From the United States, Italy and Spain came samples of acute and convalescent COVID-19. T cells, B-cell-depleted T cells, or PBMCs supplied cDNA or gDNA.

This clone was seen a few times. One junction end does not reproduce the germline sequence, and a read error may be involved. CDR1 and CDR2 (germline): SSHAT, FNYEAQ (reference sequence). The CDR3 covers 15 residues. Original processing methods: Using reference gene primer amplification, nucleated cell counts were estimated. Profiled with immunoSEQ multiplex PCR; TCRdb holds only in-frame clones, not every one. V and J calls and clone size follow that table, whereas D and trimming were derived from the DNA. The data hold about 87,000 clones, with 75% to 90% observed a single time. The sequenced sample consisted of peripheral blood. The TCR sequence derives from a woman aged 80 or over with active COVID-19. The V call is TRBV7-7, the J call TRBJ2-5; D possibly corresponds to TRBD1 (5 bases). The CDR3 DNA is TGTGCTAGCAGCTTAGGACACGAATACCAAGAGACCCAGTACTTC. It yields the protein CASSLGHEYQETQYF. The whole variable domain, remainder taken from reference TRBV7-7 and TRBJ2-5, is GAGVSQSPRYKVTKRGQDVTLRCDPISSHATLYWYQQALGQGPEFLTYFNYEAQPDKSGLPSDRFSAERPEGSISTLTIQRTEQRDSAMYRCASSLGHEYQETQYFGPGTRLLVL.